This is a list of T cell receptor beta chains from one sample in a study of T-cell memory formation after mild COVID-19. Using its own MiXCR run on the 5' RACE reads, TCRdb lists one record per CDR3 protein. The repertoire has about 350,000 distinct CDR3 sequences, about 13% of them found once; the top ten carry 22%. Sequenced material: PBMCs or a T cell subset sorted from them (not recorded which). These receptors were obtained from a man aged 18-30 years who had mild COVID-19 (a few samples of this study predate the infection). Cell type and time point are not known. The CDR3 runs from the conserved cysteine through the conserved F or W. A D gene is named only where the DNA matches it firmly. A clone size is listed for some rows: how often the clone was seen (once, few, many), or a class if it is expanded.

TRBJ2-7 . TRBV6-2/TRBV6-3 13 . TGTGCCAGCAGGAGGGACGGATCCTACGAGCAGTACTTC CASRRDGSYEQYF
TRBJ1-1 . TRBV6-6 14 . TGTGCCAGCAGTTACGGAGGGACGAACACTGAAGCTTTCTTT CASSYGGTNTEAFF
TRBJ2-7 . TRBV20-1 13 . TGCAGTATACAAACAGGGAAGGCCTACGAGCAGTACTTC CSIQTGKAYEQYF
TRBJ2-3 . TRBV3-1 16 few TGTGCCAGCAGCCAAGATCCCGGTCTGGGGGCAGATACGCAGTATTTT CASSQDPGLGADTQYF
TRBJ2-1 . TRBV7-2 13 few TGTGCCAGCGGGCCAGGGAACTACAATGAGCAGTTCTTC CASGPGNYNEQFF
TRBJ1-5 . TRBV6-1 12 . TGTGCCAGCATGTTACTAAATCAGCCCCAGCATTTT CASMLLNQPQHF
TRBJ2-7 TRBD1 TRBV5-1 14 . TGCGCCAGCAGCCTTAGGGACAGTCCCTACGAGCAGTACTTC CASSLRDSPYEQYF
TRBJ2-3 TRBD1 TRBV24-1 12 . TGTGCCACCGAGGGACAGAAGGATACGCAGTATTTT CATEGQKDTQYF
TRBJ1-1 . TRBV10-3 13 . TGTGCCACCAAGGCCCCTCTGAACACTGAAGCTTTCTTT CATKAPLNTEAFF
TRBJ1-4 . TRBV12-3/TRBV12-4 15 few TGTGCCAGCAGTCAGGGGATTATCGGTAATGAAAAACTGTTTTTT CASSQGIIGNEKLFF
TRBJ2-2 TRBD2 TRBV4-3 16 many TGCGCCAGCAGCCAACGGGGGGGCGCGAACACCGGGGAGCTGTTTTTT CASSQRGGANTGELFF